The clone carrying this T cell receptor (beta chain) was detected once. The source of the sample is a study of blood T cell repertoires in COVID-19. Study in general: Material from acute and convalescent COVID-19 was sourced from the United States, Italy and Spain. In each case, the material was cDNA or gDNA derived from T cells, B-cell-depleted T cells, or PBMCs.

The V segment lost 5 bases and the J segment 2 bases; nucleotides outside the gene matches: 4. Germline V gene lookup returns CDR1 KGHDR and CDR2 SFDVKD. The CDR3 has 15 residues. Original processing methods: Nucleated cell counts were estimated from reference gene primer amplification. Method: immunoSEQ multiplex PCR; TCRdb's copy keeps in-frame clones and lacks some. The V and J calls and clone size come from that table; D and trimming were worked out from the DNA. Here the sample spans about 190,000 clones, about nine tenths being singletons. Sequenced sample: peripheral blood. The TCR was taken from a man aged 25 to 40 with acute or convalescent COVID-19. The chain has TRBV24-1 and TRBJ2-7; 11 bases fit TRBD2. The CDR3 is CATSGYSGRAYEQYF. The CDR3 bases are TGTGCCACCAGTGGGTATAGCGGGAGGGCCTACGAGCAGTACTTC.